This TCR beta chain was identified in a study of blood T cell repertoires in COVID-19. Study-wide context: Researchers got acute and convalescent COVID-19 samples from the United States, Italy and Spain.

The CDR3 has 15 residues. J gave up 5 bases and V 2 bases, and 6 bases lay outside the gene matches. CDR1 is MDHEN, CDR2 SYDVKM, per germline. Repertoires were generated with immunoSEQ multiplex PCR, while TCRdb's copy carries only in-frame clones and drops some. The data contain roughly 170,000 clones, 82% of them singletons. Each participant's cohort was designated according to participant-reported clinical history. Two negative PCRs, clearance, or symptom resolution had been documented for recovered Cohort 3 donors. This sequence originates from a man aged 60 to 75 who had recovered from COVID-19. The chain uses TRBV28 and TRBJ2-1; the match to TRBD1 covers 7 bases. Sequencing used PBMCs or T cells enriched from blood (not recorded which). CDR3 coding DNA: TGTGCCAGCAGTTTAAGGGGGCGCATGGACAATGAGCAGTTCTTC. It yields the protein CASSLRGRMDNEQFF.